The clone carrying this TCR beta chain is a singleton in its sample. Original analysis: Amplified reference gene primers provided the basis for estimating nucleated cell counts. Libraries were prepared by immunoSEQ multiplex PCR; TCRdb keeps only in-frame clonotypes and omits some of them. D and trimming were read from the DNA, whereas the V and J calls and clone size are those reported in that table. The sample gives some 80,000 clones, roughly four fifths of which show up once; approximately 39% is in the top ten. This sample stems from a study of blood T cell repertoires in COVID-19. Study details: The United States, Italy and Spain provided the acute and convalescent COVID-19 samples.

CDR3 length equals 15 residues. Germline V gene sequence: CDR1 WSHSY, CDR2 SAAADI. The V and J ends lost 3 bases and 3 bases respectively, with 13 bases between them. The sequence was obtained from a woman aged 70-85 years with acute or convalescent COVID-19. The chain couples TRBV10-2 to TRBJ2-3, with D perhaps TRBD2 (7 bases). Sequenced material: peripheral blood. The CDR3 protein is CASSDRGAVTDTQYF. The CDR3 DNA sequence: TGCGCCAGCAGTGATCGGGGGGCGGTAACAGATACGCAGTATTTT.